A selection of T cell receptor beta chains follows, all from one sample in a study of Graves' ophthalmopathy and Graves' hyperthyroidism. MiXCR, applied by TCRdb to the multiplex PCR reads, yields one record per CDR3 protein. Of around 590,000 distinct CDR3 sequences in the sample, roughly 39% are singletons; the top ten hold about 4.2%. The sample taken for sequencing was peripheral blood or thyroid tissue (not recorded which). The receptor source for this set is an adult man with Graves' hyperthyroidism. Both conserved end residues are part of each CDR3. A D gene is named only where the DNA matches it firmly. The size of a clone is reported for some rows only, either as once, few or many, or as a class for expanded clones.

TRBJ2-5 | TRBV2 | many | TRBD2 | TGTGCCAGCAGTGGCACTCTAGCGGAAGAGACCCAGTACTTC | CASSGTLAEETQYF
TRBJ1-1 | TRBV10-2 | - | - | TGCGCCAGCCGACACGGGGGCAATGAAGCTTTCTTT | CASRHGGNEAFF
TRBJ1-4 | TRBV5-1 | few | - | TGCGCCAGCAGAGGACAGACAACTAATGAAAAACTGTTTTTT | CASRGQTTNEKLFF
TRBJ2-7 | TRBV20-1 | many | TRBD1 | TGCAGTGCTGCTCTTGGGACAGGCCGTTCCTACGAGCAGTACTTC | CSAALGTGRSYEQYF
TRBJ2-2 | TRBV6-6 | - | - | TGTGCCAGCAGTTACTTTCACTACCCCGGGGGCACCGGGGAGCTGTTTTTT | CASSYFHYPGGTGELFF
TRBJ1-2 | TRBV4-1 | - | TRBD1 | TGCGCCAGCAGCCCAACAGGGGCCCCTGGCTATGGCTACACCTTC | CASSPTGAPGYGYTF
TRBJ2-7 | TRBV2 | - | - | TGTGCCAGCAGTTTACGGATACAAAATTACTACGAGCAGTACTTC | CASSLRIQNYYEQYF
TRBJ1-5 | TRBV2 | many | - | TGTGCCAGCAGTGGGGGTGTGGCGGGGAGCAATCAGCCCCAGCATTTT | CASSGGVAGSNQPQHF
TRBJ2-5 | TRBV15 | many | TRBD1 | TGTGCCACCAGCGGGGACAGGGGGCAAGAGACCCAGTACTTC | CATSGDRGQETQYF
TRBJ2-7 | TRBV15 | - | - | TGTGCCACCAGCCCCGACAGCTCCTACGAGCAGTACTTC | CATSPDSSYEQYF
TRBJ2-7 | TRBV29-1 | few | - | TGCAGCGTCTCCAGGGGCGCCTACGAGCAGTACTTC | CSVSRGAYEQYF
TRBJ2-7 | TRBV7-8 | many | - | TGTGCCAGTAGTGAGACGGTGAGCTCCTACGAGCAGTACTTC | CASSETVSSYEQYF
TRBJ2-1 | TRBV24-1 | - | TRBD1 | TGTGCCACCAGTGATCCTTCCGGGACAGGGGAAAACAATGAGCAGTTCTTC | CATSDPSGTGENNEQFF
TRBJ1-6 | TRBV5-1 | many | TRBD1 | TGCGCCAGCAGCTTGGCCGCGGACAGGGGATCACCCCTCCACTTT | CASSLAADRGSPLHF
TRBJ2-3 | TRBV20-1 | once | TRBD2 | TGCAGTGCTAGGGGGCTAGCGGGTTTGGCGGATACGCAGTATTTT | CSARGLAGLADTQYF
TRBJ1-4 | TRBV10-3 | many | - | TGTGCCATCTCGGGGGGGTTGGAACTGTTTTTT | CAISGGLELFF
TRBJ1-6 | TRBV7-2 | - | TRBD1 | TGTGCCAGCAGCTTAGCCGGCAGGGGGCGAGCTTATTCACCCCTCCACTTT | CASSLAGRGRAYSPLHF
TRBJ2-5 | TRBV6-4 | - | - | TGTGCCAGCAGTTACGCGGGATTCACGGAAGCCCAGTACTTC | CASSYAGFTEAQYF
TRBJ1-2 | TRBV29-1 | - | - | TGCAGCGTCCAGACTGGAGGCTACACCTTC | CSVQTGGYTF
TRBJ1-5 | TRBV5-5 | many | - | TGTGCCAGCAGCTTGGTCTCGGGACAGCCCCAGCATTTT | CASSLVSGQPQHF
TRBJ1-5 | TRBV7-9 | - | - | TGTGCCAGCAGCCTAACTAGCGGGGGGGCACAGCCCCAGCATTTT | CASSLTSGGAQPQHF
TRBJ2-7 | TRBV7-9 | many | TRBD2 | TGTGCCAGCAGCTCTACTAGCGGGAGAATCCACGAGCAGTACTTC | CASSSTSGRIHEQYF
TRBJ1-6 | TRBV28 | many | - | TGTGCCAGCAGTCACGACAGAACCTATAATTCACCCCTCCACTTT | CASSHDRTYNSPLHF
TRBJ1-1 | TRBV12-3/TRBV12-4 | many | - | TGTGCCAGCAGTTACCCACCGAACACTGAAGCTTTCTTT | CASSYPPNTEAFF
TRBJ1-4 | TRBV19 | many | - | TGTGCCAGTAGTCGGGCAACTAATGAAAAACTGTTTTTT | CASSRATNEKLFF
TRBJ2-7 | TRBV5-5 | few | - | TGTGCCAGCAGCTTGGGACAGACGACTTACGAGCAGTACTTC | CASSLGQTTYEQYF
TRBJ1-3 | TRBV20-1 | - | - | TGCAGTGCTAGTAAAACACTCGACTCTGGAAACACCATATATTTT | CSASKTLDSGNTIYF
TRBJ1-6 | TRBV7-8 | few | - | TGTGCCAGCAGTTTATCAGCAAAAAATTCACCCCTCCACTTT | CASSLSAKNSPLHF
TRBJ2-5 | TRBV13 | many | - | TGTGCCAGCAGCCCAACGGACACCCAAGAGACCCAGTACTTC | CASSPTDTQETQYF
TRBJ1-1 | TRBV7-3 | many | - | TGTGCCAGCAGCTTAACGGGGGGCGTCGTGAACACTGAAGCTTTCTTT | CASSLTGGVVNTEAFF
TRBJ1-1 | TRBV10-3 | many | - | TGTGCCATCAGTGAGTCGGGCGGGGCTGAAGCTTTCTTT | CAISESGGAEAFF
TRBJ2-5 | TRBV15 | - | TRBD1 | TGTGCCACCAGCAGGACAGGGGGTAGGAAGACCCAGTACTTC | CATSRTGGRKTQYF
TRBJ2-7 | TRBV27 | - | TRBD2 | TGTGCCAGCAGTTTTAGCGGGAGACAGTACTTC | CASSFSGRQYF
TRBJ2-7 | TRBV4-1 | many | - | TGCGCCAGCAGCCAACGGCTAGCGAACTACTACGAGCAGTACTTC | CASSQRLANYYEQYF
TRBJ1-2 | TRBV6-6 | few | - | TGTGCCAGCAGTTACGGGCGTCCGGATCATGGCTACACCTTC | CASSYGRPDHGYTF
TRBJ2-7 | TRBV2 | many | - | TGTGCCAGCAGTGAATACATCCCGTACGAGCAGTACTTC | CASSEYIPYEQYF
TRBJ1-4 | TRBV6-5 | - | TRBD1 | TGTGCCAGCAGGGATACAGGGGGCACGGTTGAAAAACTGTTTTTT | CASRDTGGTVEKLFF
TRBJ2-7 | TRBV7-9 | - | - | TGTGCCAGCAGTTACTCGAGTAGGGTAGGGAATGAGCAGTACTTC | CASSYSSRVGNEQYF
TRBJ1-2 | TRBV11-2 | many | - | TGTGCCAGCAGCTTAGAAGGGGATGGCTACACCTTC | CASSLEGDGYTF
TRBJ2-5 | TRBV29-1 | - | - | TGCAGCGTTGGAATAGCGAGGGAGACCCAGTACTTC | CSVGIARETQYF